Below are 7 T cell receptor beta chains sequenced from a single sample in a study of blood T cells in healthy people across ages. Primed by a sample-barcoded 5' primer and a J-beta primer mix, a second PCR proceeded for about 6 to 11 cycles. TCRdb ran MiXCR on the 5' RACE reads and lists one entry per CDR3 protein. The profile shows fewer than 900,000 distinct CDR3 sequences, under 40% of them singletons. The sequenced sample consisted of blood. The source of these receptors is a young man in good health.

This clonotype has just a few counts. The J gene is TRBJ2-2, the V gene TRBV7-8; no clear D gene. Germline V gives CDR1 SGHVS, CDR2 FQNEAQ. The CDR3 contains 16 residues. The germline V and J ends were trimmed by 1 base and 2 bases, with 11 bases remaining between them. The CDR3 sequence: CASSLVRTDNTGELFF. In DNA form, the CDR3 reads TGTGCCAGCAGCTTAGTCCGGACGGACAACACCGGGGAGCTGTTTTTT.

This chain joins TRBV20-1 and TRBJ2-4; 7 nucleotides match TRBD1. The J call is uncertain, as TRBJ2-5 better fits the DNA end. CDR3 length: 14 amino acids. Germline values: CDR1 DFQATT, CDR2 SNEGSKA (reference sequence). CDR3: CSARSGTAEETQYF. As DNA, the CDR3 is TGCAGTGCTAGATCCGGGACAGCAGAAGAGACCCAGTACTTC.

V is TRBV30 and J is TRBJ2-7; maybe TRBD1 (6 bases). This CDR3 is 10 amino acids long. The V gene lost 7 bases and the J gene lost 8 bases, with 12 bases spanning the gap. Germline V gene data show CDR1 as GTSNPN and CDR2 as SVGIG (reference sequence). The CDR3 coding sequence is TGTGCCTTATGGCAGGGGAAGCAGTACTTC. Its protein product is CALWQGKQYF.

The V call is TRBV25-1, the J call TRBJ2-5, with D possibly TRBD2 on 6 matching bases. Trimming shortened V by 2 bases and J by 1 base, and 14 bases separated the two germline ends. Germline CDR1 MGHDK, CDR2 SYGVNS. The CDR3 is 16 amino acids. CDR3 DNA sequence: TGTGCCAGCAGTGAAGAGTGGAGCGGGCTCCAAGAGACCCAGTACTTC. It codes for CASSEEWSGLQETQYF.

The chain carries TRBV9 and TRBJ2-6, with D unresolved. Germline V lookup: CDR1 SGDLS, CDR2 YYNGEE. The V and J ends lost 4 bases and 2 bases respectively, with 16 bases between them. The CDR3 is 17 residues long. CDR3 nucleotides: TGTGCCAGCAGCCCTCGTTGGGTTCGGACTGGGGCCAACGTCCTGACTTTC. It encodes CASSPRWVRTGANVLTF.

This clonotype was counted at least ten times. J is TRBJ2-2 and V is TRBV7-8, with TRBD2 identical over 9 bases. Germline loops: CDR1 SGHVS, CDR2 FQNEAQ. Losses at the gene ends were 5 bases for V and 5 bases for J; bases not matched to a gene: 6. This CDR3 has 15 residues. The CDR3 DNA sequence: TGTGCCAGCAGCCATAGCGGGGGAACTACCGGGGAGCTGTTTTTT. Translating gives CASSHSGGTTGELFF.

This clonotype appeared a few times. The V and J genes are TRBV12-3 or TRBV12-4 and TRBJ1-1; TRBD1 matches 9 bases. Unmatched junction bases numbered 10, after V lost 7 bases and J lost 4 bases. The CDR3 loop spans 15 amino acids. As DNA, the CDR3 is TGTGCCAGCATCCCCAAACAGGGGGCCATCACTGAAGCTTTCTTT. It encodes CASIPKQGAITEAFF.